These T cell receptor beta chains were read from a single sample in a study of identical twins. Each CDR3 protein gets one entry after TCRdb re-called the 5' RACE reads with MiXCR. This table holds around 140,000 distinct CDR3 sequences, 3.5% found once. The sample was memory T cells sorted from blood. These receptors originate from a young man in good health. Each CDR3 is given with its conserved first and last residue. Each record gives: V gene, clone size, J gene, D gene, CDR3 DNA, CDR3 protein. D genes are given only for firm matches. Where a row states a size, it is once, few, many or the class of an expanded clone; other rows omit it.

v_call: TRBV7-2; clone_size: many; j_call: TRBJ2-7; d_call: NA; cdr3_nt: TGTGCCAGCAGCCTTGTTGGATTCGAGCAGTACTTC; cdr3_aa: CASSLVGFEQYF
v_call: TRBV11-2; clone_size: many; j_call: TRBJ1-2; d_call: NA; cdr3_nt: TGTGCCAGCAGCAAAGACAGGAATAACTATGGCTACACCTTC; cdr3_aa: CASSKDRNNYGYTF
v_call: TRBV27; clone_size: many; j_call: TRBJ1-1; d_call: NA; cdr3_nt: TGTGCCAGCGGGGGGGGGGTCACTGAAGCTTTCTTT; cdr3_aa: CASGGGVTEAFF
v_call: TRBV4-2; clone_size: many; j_call: TRBJ2-2; d_call: NA; cdr3_nt: TGTGCCAGCAGCGGTGTCTCGGGATCCGGCACCGGGGAGCTGTTTTTT; cdr3_aa: CASSGVSGSGTGELFF
v_call: TRBV5-1; clone_size: many; j_call: TRBJ2-5; d_call: NA; cdr3_nt: TGCGCCAGCAGCTTGCGCAGGGCAGAAGAGACCCAGTACTTC; cdr3_aa: CASSLRRAEETQYF
v_call: TRBV9; clone_size: many; j_call: TRBJ2-7; d_call: TRBD2; cdr3_nt: TGTGCCAGCAGCGCCAGGACTAGCGGCTACGAGCAGTACTTC; cdr3_aa: CASSARTSGYEQYF
v_call: TRBV18; clone_size: many; j_call: TRBJ2-5; d_call: NA; cdr3_nt: TGTGCCAGCTCACCAAGCGGTGGAGGGGAAAAGACCCAGTACTTC; cdr3_aa: CASSPSGGGEKTQYF
v_call: TRBV5-1; clone_size: many; j_call: TRBJ2-2; d_call: NA; cdr3_nt: TGCGCCAGCAGCTTCGTCCTGGCAGGGGATACCACCGGGGAGCTGTTTTTT; cdr3_aa: CASSFVLAGDTTGELFF
v_call: TRBV3-1; clone_size: many; j_call: TRBJ1-2; d_call: NA; cdr3_nt: TGTGCCAGCAGCCAAGATAGTAACAGTCTTCTGGGCTACACCTTC; cdr3_aa: CASSQDSNSLLGYTF
v_call: TRBV2; clone_size: NA; j_call: TRBJ1-1; d_call: TRBD1; cdr3_nt: TGTGCCAGCAGGTCAGGGGGTTCACCTGAAGCTTTCTTT; cdr3_aa: CASRSGGSPEAFF
v_call: TRBV5-6; clone_size: many; j_call: TRBJ1-4; d_call: TRBD1; cdr3_nt: TGTGCCAGCAGCTTCGGACAGGGAAGTGAAAAACTGTTTTTT; cdr3_aa: CASSFGQGSEKLFF
v_call: TRBV20-1; clone_size: many; j_call: TRBJ2-1; d_call: NA; cdr3_nt: TGCAGTGCTCAGCAACTAGTCGGTGTGTACAATGAGCAGTTCTTC; cdr3_aa: CSAQQLVGVYNEQFF
v_call: TRBV6-5; clone_size: many; j_call: TRBJ2-7; d_call: NA; cdr3_nt: TGTGCCAGCAGTTACTCTGCAGGGCGTCACGAGCAGTACTTC; cdr3_aa: CASSYSAGRHEQYF
v_call: TRBV7-2; clone_size: many; j_call: TRBJ2-5; d_call: TRBD2; cdr3_nt: TGTGCCAGCAGCCCCAGCGGGAAGGTAGGAGAGACCCAGTACTTC; cdr3_aa: CASSPSGKVGETQYF
v_call: TRBV6-5; clone_size: many; j_call: TRBJ2-5; d_call: NA; cdr3_nt: TGTGCCAGCAGTTACTCTTGGGAGGAGGAGCAAGAGACCCAGTACTTC; cdr3_aa: CASSYSWEEEQETQYF
v_call: TRBV12-3/TRBV12-4; clone_size: many; j_call: TRBJ2-7; d_call: TRBD2; cdr3_nt: TGTGCCAGCACCCAAGCGGGAGGGGCACAGCAGTACTTC; cdr3_aa: CASTQAGGAQQYF
v_call: TRBV7-6; clone_size: many; j_call: TRBJ2-7; d_call: NA; cdr3_nt: TGTGCCAGCAGCCACCCTTTCGGGACCCGGCCCTACGAGCAGTACTTC; cdr3_aa: CASSHPFGTRPYEQYF
v_call: TRBV10-1; clone_size: many; j_call: TRBJ1-2; d_call: NA; cdr3_nt: TGCGCCAGCAGTGACCGAAACCTCGGCTATGGCTACACCTTC; cdr3_aa: CASSDRNLGYGYTF
v_call: TRBV12-3/TRBV12-4; clone_size: many; j_call: TRBJ2-5; d_call: NA; cdr3_nt: TGTGCCAGCAGTCCTCTCACGGAGACCCAGTACTTC; cdr3_aa: CASSPLTETQYF
v_call: TRBV18; clone_size: many; j_call: TRBJ1-1; d_call: NA; cdr3_nt: TGTGCCAGCTCACCAGCGATCAGGACAACAAACACTGAAGCTTTCTTT; cdr3_aa: CASSPAIRTTNTEAFF
v_call: TRBV27; clone_size: many; j_call: TRBJ2-3; d_call: TRBD2; cdr3_nt: TGTGCCAGCAGTTTATCCGCCGGCCGGGGGGGCAGGGTCCGGGGCACAGATACGCAGTATTTT; cdr3_aa: CASSLSAGRGGRVRGTDTQYF
v_call: TRBV12-3/TRBV12-4; clone_size: many; j_call: TRBJ1-2; d_call: TRBD1; cdr3_nt: TGTGCCAGCAAAACGACAGGGAGCTATGGCTACACCTTC; cdr3_aa: CASKTTGSYGYTF
v_call: TRBV7-9; clone_size: many; j_call: TRBJ2-3; d_call: NA; cdr3_nt: TGTGCCAGCAGCTTCTTGCGGGCCGGGCACACAGATACGCAGTATTTT; cdr3_aa: CASSFLRAGHTDTQYF
v_call: TRBV4-3; clone_size: many; j_call: TRBJ2-2; d_call: NA; cdr3_nt: TGCGCCAGCAGCCAAGTAGGAGGGGGGGCCGGGGAGCTGTTTTTT; cdr3_aa: CASSQVGGGAGELFF
v_call: TRBV7-9; clone_size: many; j_call: TRBJ1-1; d_call: NA; cdr3_nt: TGTGCCAGCAGCTTAGACCCGCTTGCTGAAGCTTTCTTT; cdr3_aa: CASSLDPLAEAFF
v_call: TRBV10-1; clone_size: few; j_call: TRBJ2-1; d_call: NA; cdr3_nt: TGCGCCAGCAGTCCCATCGGGAGTGGCAATGAGCAGTTCTTC; cdr3_aa: CASSPIGSGNEQFF
v_call: TRBV10-2; clone_size: many; j_call: TRBJ1-6; d_call: NA; cdr3_nt: TGCGCCAGCACCTCCGGGACCAACAATTCACCCCTCCACTTT; cdr3_aa: CASTSGTNNSPLHF
v_call: TRBV11-3; clone_size: many; j_call: TRBJ2-1; d_call: NA; cdr3_nt: TGTGCCAGCAGCTTACGGACTCCAAGCTCCTACAATGAGCAGTTCTTC; cdr3_aa: CASSLRTPSSYNEQFF
v_call: TRBV7-6; clone_size: many; j_call: TRBJ2-6; d_call: TRBD1; cdr3_nt: TGTGCCAGCAGCTTAGGGACAGGGAGTTCTGGGGCCAACGTCCTGACTTTC; cdr3_aa: CASSLGTGSSGANVLTF
v_call: TRBV12-3/TRBV12-4; clone_size: many; j_call: TRBJ2-1; d_call: TRBD1; cdr3_nt: TGTGCCAGCAGTCTGGGGACAGGGAGAAACAATGAGCAGTTCTTC; cdr3_aa: CASSLGTGRNNEQFF
v_call: TRBV29-1; clone_size: NA; j_call: TRBJ2-6; d_call: NA; cdr3_nt: TGCAGCGTGTGGGTCTCTGGGGCCAACGTCCTGACTTTC; cdr3_aa: CSVWVSGANVLTF
v_call: TRBV27; clone_size: many; j_call: TRBJ2-7; d_call: NA; cdr3_nt: TGTGCCAGCAGTTTTCACAGGGCAACCTACGAGCAGTACTTC; cdr3_aa: CASSFHRATYEQYF
v_call: TRBV11-1; clone_size: NA; j_call: TRBJ2-1; d_call: TRBD2; cdr3_nt: TGTGCCAGCAGCTTTTCCGTAGGGACTAGCGGGAGGGCCAGTCCCAATGAGCAGTTCTTC; cdr3_aa: CASSFSVGTSGRASPNEQFF
v_call: TRBV20-1; clone_size: many; j_call: TRBJ2-7; d_call: TRBD1; cdr3_nt: TGCAGTGCCCCGGGACAGGGTCAACACGAGCAGTACTTC; cdr3_aa: CSAPGQGQHEQYF
v_call: TRBV6-1; clone_size: many; j_call: TRBJ1-5; d_call: TRBD1; cdr3_nt: TGTGCCACCAGACAGGGGAACGATCAGCCCCAGCATTTT; cdr3_aa: CATRQGNDQPQHF
v_call: TRBV12-3/TRBV12-4; clone_size: many; j_call: TRBJ2-3; d_call: NA; cdr3_nt: TGTGCCAGCAGTTTTGTGGACGCAAGCACAGATACGCAGTATTTT; cdr3_aa: CASSFVDASTDTQYF
v_call: TRBV20-1; clone_size: many; j_call: TRBJ1-5; d_call: TRBD1; cdr3_nt: TGCAGTGCTCGACAGGGGAATCAGCCCCAGCATTTT; cdr3_aa: CSARQGNQPQHF
v_call: TRBV10-1; clone_size: few; j_call: TRBJ2-2; d_call: NA; cdr3_nt: TGCGCCACCGGACAGTCCACCGGGGAGCTGTTTTTT; cdr3_aa: CATGQSTGELFF
v_call: TRBV5-1; clone_size: many; j_call: TRBJ1-5; d_call: NA; cdr3_nt: TGCGCCAGCAGTTCGGAGGTAGATCAGCCCCAGCATTTT; cdr3_aa: CASSSEVDQPQHF
v_call: TRBV4-1; clone_size: NA; j_call: TRBJ2-5; d_call: NA; cdr3_nt: TGCGCCAGCAGCCTAGAAGCGGCCCAGCAGACCCAGTACTTC; cdr3_aa: CASSLEAAQQTQYF
v_call: TRBV7-2; clone_size: many; j_call: TRBJ2-3; d_call: NA; cdr3_nt: TGTGCCAGCAGCTTAGTTTCGGTGGATACGCAGTATTTT; cdr3_aa: CASSLVSVDTQYF
v_call: TRBV30; clone_size: NA; j_call: TRBJ1-1; d_call: NA; cdr3_nt: TGTGCCTGGAGTGTAGGGCCTATCGGAGCTTTCTTT; cdr3_aa: CAWSVGPIGAFF
v_call: TRBV20-1; clone_size: many; j_call: TRBJ2-2; d_call: TRBD1; cdr3_nt: TGCAGTGCTAGATATTACAGGGGGAACACCGGGGAGCTGTTTTTT; cdr3_aa: CSARYYRGNTGELFF
v_call: TRBV7-8; clone_size: many; j_call: TRBJ2-3; d_call: TRBD2; cdr3_nt: TGTGCCAGCAGCTCTAGAATCGGACTAGCGGGAACAGATACGCAGTATTTT; cdr3_aa: CASSSRIGLAGTDTQYF
v_call: TRBV9; clone_size: few; j_call: TRBJ1-1; d_call: NA; cdr3_nt: TGTGCCAGCAGCGTAGCTTCTGGGTCCGGCACTGAAGCTTTCTTT; cdr3_aa: CASSVASGSGTEAFF
v_call: TRBV5-5; clone_size: many; j_call: TRBJ2-5; d_call: TRBD1; cdr3_nt: TGTGCCAGCAGACGACAGGGAAGATTAGAGACCCAGTACTTC; cdr3_aa: CASRRQGRLETQYF
v_call: TRBV7-8; clone_size: many; j_call: TRBJ1-2; d_call: NA; cdr3_nt: TGTGCCAGCAGCTCCCAAGGCAACCAGGTTGTTGCTGGCTACACCTTC; cdr3_aa: CASSSQGNQVVAGYTF
v_call: TRBV3-1; clone_size: many; j_call: TRBJ2-7; d_call: NA; cdr3_nt: TGTGCCAGCAGCCACCTCGACGCGATCTACGAGCAGTACTTC; cdr3_aa: CASSHLDAIYEQYF
v_call: TRBV27; clone_size: many; j_call: TRBJ2-3; d_call: NA; cdr3_nt: TGTGCCAGCAGACACCTAGGGAGTGTATTAAATACGCAGTATTTT; cdr3_aa: CASRHLGSVLNTQYF
v_call: TRBV10-3; clone_size: many; j_call: TRBJ1-2; d_call: NA; cdr3_nt: TGTGCCATCAGTGAGTCGAATAGGGATGGCTACACCTTC; cdr3_aa: CAISESNRDGYTF
v_call: TRBV12-3/TRBV12-4; clone_size: many; j_call: TRBJ1-1; d_call: TRBD1; cdr3_nt: TGTGCCAGCAGCCGATCACAGGGGGCAGCTGAAGCTTTCTTT; cdr3_aa: CASSRSQGAAEAFF